This T cell receptor beta chain was profiled in a study of shared clonotypes between healthy human individuals. Terminally differentiated effector memory CD45RA+ cells were excluded by CCR7 positive selection of CD45RO-negative cells. All donors were Caucasian adults living in Nashville, Tennessee. Unmatched junction bases numbered 8, after V lost 3 bases and J lost 1 base. The CDR3 covers 16 residues. CDR1 and CDR2 from the germline V gene are SGHVS and FNYEAQ. Comment on this clone: Its antigen remains unknown.

Overall study findings and caveats: The sole specimen, blood, was sampled, and tissue repertoires likely differ.

The data were produced by immunoSEQ multiplex PCR, yet TCRdb's version contains in-frame clones alone and is incomplete. Of around 580,000 clones detected, 98% appear once; the ten largest clones hold approximately 0.3%. V usage is TRBV7-6 and J usage is TRBJ2-5; 7 bases fit TRBD2. This TCR was sampled from a man aged 25-40 years in good health. Sequencing used naive CD8+ T cells sorted from blood. This chain's CDR3 is CASSFHPTSVQETQYF. The CDR3 DNA is TGTGCCAGCAGCTTCCACCCTACTAGCGTCCAAGAGACCCAGTACTTC.